These T cell receptor beta chains were read from a single sample in a study of T cells in Graves' hyperthyroidism and ophthalmopathy. Each CDR3 protein is one row after TCRdb ran MiXCR on the multiplex PCR reads. This table holds about 660,000 distinct CDR3 sequences, about 45% found once. Input material: peripheral blood or thyroid tissue (not recorded which). The source is an adult man with Graves' disease, either hyperthyroidism or ophthalmopathy (not recorded which). The CDR3 runs from the conserved cysteine through the conserved F or W. Fields, in order: J gene, V gene, D gene, clone size, CDR3 DNA, CDR3 protein. D genes are given only for firm matches. Expanded clones are given a class, and other clones once, few, many or no size at all.

>TRBJ1-4|TRBV20-1|NA|NA
TGCAGTGCTAGAGAAGGAGGAGCGCGTGAAAAACTGTTTTTT
CSAREGGAREKLFF
>TRBJ2-7|TRBV6-6|NA|NA
TGTGCCAGCACCCCTAGGCGGGCCAGGGGCGCCTACGAGCAGTACTTC
CASTPRRARGAYEQYF
>TRBJ2-7|TRBV29-1|TRBD1|NA
TGCAGCGTTGTAAAGGGGGCCGAGCAGTACTTC
CSVVKGAEQYF
>TRBJ1-5|TRBV5-1|NA|few
TGCGCCAGCAGGCTCGGCACAGGGTACAATCAGCCCCAGCATTTT
CASRLGTGYNQPQHF
>TRBJ1-1|TRBV10-3|NA|once
TGTGCCATCGGTACCGGGGGAAGGGCTACTGAAGCTTTCTTT
CAIGTGGRATEAFF
>TRBJ2-7|TRBV20-1|NA|NA
TGCAGTGCTAGGGGTCATTGGGGGCGAACCTCCTACGAGCAGTACTTC
CSARGHWGRTSYEQYF
>TRBJ1-4|TRBV20-1|TRBD1|many
TGCAGTGCTAAGACAGGGGGCGACGAAAAACTGTTTTTT
CSAKTGGDEKLFF
>TRBJ2-7|TRBV10-3|NA|few
TGTGCCAGCAGTCAGTCAGGGGCCCCCTACGAGCAGTACTTC
CASSQSGAPYEQYF
>TRBJ2-6|TRBV4-1|NA|NA
TGCGCCAGCAGCCATAACAGGGTGGACAACGTCCTGACTTTC
CASSHNRVDNVLTF
>TRBJ1-2|TRBV5-1|TRBD1|NA
TGTGCCAGCAGCGAAATGACAGGGGGCCATGGCTACACCTTC
CASSEMTGGHGYTF
>TRBJ1-6|TRBV29-1|NA|NA
TGCAGCGTTGAAGGTCAGGGGACAAATTCACCCCTCCACTTT
CSVEGQGTNSPLHF
>TRBJ1-1|TRBV7-3|NA|many
TGTGCCAGCAGCGTCGGCCGGGAGGCGACTGAAGCTTTCTTT
CASSVGREATEAFF
>TRBJ1-5|TRBV19|NA|NA
TGTGCCAGTAGAGACGGGACGCCTAGCAATCAGCCCCAGCATTTT
CASRDGTPSNQPQHF
>TRBJ1-2|TRBV29-1|TRBD1|NA
TGCAGCGTTGAAGTGCAGGGGGACTATGGCTACACCTTC
CSVEVQGDYGYTF
>TRBJ1-2|TRBV9|TRBD1|few
TGTGCCAGCAGCCTGGCATCAGGGACAGGGGGCTCTGGCTACACCTTC
CASSLASGTGGSGYTF
>TRBJ1-6|TRBV25-1|NA|NA
TGTGCCAGCGCCGACACCGGGCCAGGAGGTTCACCCCTCCACTTT
CASADTGPGGSPLHF